The sequence of this T cell receptor (beta chain) was determined in a study of blood T cell repertoires in COVID-19. Study in general: The United States, Italy and Spain were the sources of the acute and convalescent COVID-19 samples.

Per the original methods: Reference gene primer amplification gave estimated nucleated cell counts. Measured with immunoSEQ multiplex PCR; TCRdb has only the in-frame clones, and not every one. The V and J calls and the clone size are those of that table, but D and trimming were determined from the DNA. The repertoire holds roughly 410,000 clones, with around 87% as singletons. Seattle's enrolled individuals joined amid active infection and were then monitored longitudinally. The CDR3 runs 17 residues. V was shortened by 0 bases and J by 6 bases, with 17 bases between the two germline ends. CDR1 is LGHDT and CDR2 is YNNKEL in the germline V gene (reference sequence).

This clonotype was obtained from a woman aged 55-69 years with COVID-19, enrolled during active disease. The sample comprised peripheral blood. This sequence joins TRBV3-1 (or the pseudogene TRBV3-2) and TRBJ1-4, with TRBD1 as a possible D gene (6 bases). CDR3 amino acids: CASSQDTPGQGYEKLFF. CDR3 sequence (DNA): TGTGCCAGCAGCCAAGATACTCCGGGACAAGGGTATGAAAAACTGTTTTTT.